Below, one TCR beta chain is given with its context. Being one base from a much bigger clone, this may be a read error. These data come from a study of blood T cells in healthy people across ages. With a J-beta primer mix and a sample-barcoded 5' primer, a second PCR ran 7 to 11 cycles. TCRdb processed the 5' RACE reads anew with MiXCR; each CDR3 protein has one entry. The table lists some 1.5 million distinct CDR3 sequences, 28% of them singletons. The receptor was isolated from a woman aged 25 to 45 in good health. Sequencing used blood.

In DNA form, the CDR3 reads TGTGCCAGCAGCCCCCAGACTAGCGGGGCCCAGGAGTCCCAGTACTTC. Translating gives CASSPQTSGAQESQYF. The chain employs TRBV11-2 and TRBJ2-5; 11 positions match TRBD2. Germline-derived CDR1 and CDR2 are SGHAT and FQNNGV. V dropped 5 bases and J dropped 9; count of bases not matched to a gene: 14. There are 16 residues in the CDR3.